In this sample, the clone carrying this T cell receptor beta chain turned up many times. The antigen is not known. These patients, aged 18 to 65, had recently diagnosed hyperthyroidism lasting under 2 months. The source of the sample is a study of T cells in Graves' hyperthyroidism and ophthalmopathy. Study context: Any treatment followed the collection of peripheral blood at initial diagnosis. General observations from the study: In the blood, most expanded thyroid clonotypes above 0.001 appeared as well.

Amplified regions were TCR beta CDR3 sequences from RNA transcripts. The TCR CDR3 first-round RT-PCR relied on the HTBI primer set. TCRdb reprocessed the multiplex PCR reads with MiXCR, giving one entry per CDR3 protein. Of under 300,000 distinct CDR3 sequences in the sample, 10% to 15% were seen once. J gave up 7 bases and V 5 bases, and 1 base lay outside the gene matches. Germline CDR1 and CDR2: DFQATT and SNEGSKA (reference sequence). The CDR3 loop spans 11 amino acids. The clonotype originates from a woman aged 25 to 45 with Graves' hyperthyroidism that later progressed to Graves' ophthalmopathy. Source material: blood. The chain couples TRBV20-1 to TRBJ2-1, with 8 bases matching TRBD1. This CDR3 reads CSAGTGNEQFF. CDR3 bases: TGCAGTGCTGGGACAGGTAATGAGCAGTTCTTC.